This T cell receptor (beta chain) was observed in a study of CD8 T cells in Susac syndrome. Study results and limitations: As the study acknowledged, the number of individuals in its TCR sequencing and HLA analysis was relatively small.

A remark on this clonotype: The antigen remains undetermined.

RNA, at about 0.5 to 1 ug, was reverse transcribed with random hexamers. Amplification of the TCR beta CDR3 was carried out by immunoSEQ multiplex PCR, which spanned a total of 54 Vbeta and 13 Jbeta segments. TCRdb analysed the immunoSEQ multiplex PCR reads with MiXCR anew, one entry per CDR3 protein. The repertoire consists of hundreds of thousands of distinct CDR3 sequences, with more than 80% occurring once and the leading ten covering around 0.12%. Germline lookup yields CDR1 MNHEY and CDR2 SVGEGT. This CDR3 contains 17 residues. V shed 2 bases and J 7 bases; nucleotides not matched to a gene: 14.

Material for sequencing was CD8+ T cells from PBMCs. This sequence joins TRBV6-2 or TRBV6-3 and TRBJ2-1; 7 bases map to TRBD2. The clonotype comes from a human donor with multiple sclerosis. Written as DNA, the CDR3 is TGTGCCAGCAGTTACATTCCAGATGTAAGCGGGGAAAATGAGCAGTTCTTC. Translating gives CASSYIPDVSGENEQFF.